This record covers a single TCR beta chain. This entry comes from a study of blood T cells in healthy people across ages. Alongside a J-beta primer mix, a sample-barcoded 5' primer served in a second PCR lasting roughly 7 to 11 cycles. MiXCR, applied by TCRdb to the 5' RACE reads, yields one record per CDR3 protein. The sample yields 850,000 to 1,000,000 distinct CDR3 sequences, approximately 50% seen once. The clonotype was recovered from a woman aged 60-70 years in good health. Sequences were obtained from blood.

This CDR3 reads CASSQDTGYQETQYF. The CDR3 DNA follows: TGTGCCAGCAGCCAAGATACGGGGTACCAAGAGACCCAGTACTTC. The J gene is TRBJ2-5, the V gene TRBV3-1; weak D call: TRBD2 (5 bases). Germline values: CDR1 LGHDT, CDR2 YNNKEL (reference sequence). The CDR3 sequence is 15 residues long. With 0 bases removed from V and 0 bases from J, the gap between germline ends came to 8 bases.